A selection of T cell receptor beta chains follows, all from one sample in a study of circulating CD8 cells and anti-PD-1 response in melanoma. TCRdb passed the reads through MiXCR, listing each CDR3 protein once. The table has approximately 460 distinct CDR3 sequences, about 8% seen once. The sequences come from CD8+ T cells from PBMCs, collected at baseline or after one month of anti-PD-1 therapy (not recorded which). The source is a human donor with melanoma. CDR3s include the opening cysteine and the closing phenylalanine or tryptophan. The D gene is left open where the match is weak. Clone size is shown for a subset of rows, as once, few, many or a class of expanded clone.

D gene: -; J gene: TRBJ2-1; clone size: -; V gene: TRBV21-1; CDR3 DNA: TGTGCCAGCAGCAAAAATTCTAGCGGGGGGAACGATGAGCAGTTCTTC; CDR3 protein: CASSKNSSGGNDEQFF
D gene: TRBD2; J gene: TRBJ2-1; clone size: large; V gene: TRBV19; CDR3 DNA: TGTGCCAGTAGTACGACTAGCGGGGATTACAATGAGCAGTTCTTC; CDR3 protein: CASSTTSGDYNEQFF
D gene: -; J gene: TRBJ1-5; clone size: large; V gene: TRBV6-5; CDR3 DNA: TGTGCCAGCAGTACAGGGACTTCCAATCAGCCCCAGCATTTT; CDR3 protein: CASSTGTSNQPQHF
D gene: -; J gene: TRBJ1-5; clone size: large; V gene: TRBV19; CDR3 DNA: TGTGCCAGTGATGAAATGGATCAGCCCCAGCATTTT; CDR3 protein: CASDEMDQPQHF
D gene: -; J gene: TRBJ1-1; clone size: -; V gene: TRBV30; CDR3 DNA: TGTGCCTGGTTCGGGGCTACCGAAAGGGGCACTGAAGCTTTCTTT; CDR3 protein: CAWFGATERGTEAFF
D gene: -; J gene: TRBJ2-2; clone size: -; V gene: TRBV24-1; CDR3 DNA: TGTGCCACCAGGCAGGTGGGCGGGGAGCTGTTTTTT; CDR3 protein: CATRQVGGELFF
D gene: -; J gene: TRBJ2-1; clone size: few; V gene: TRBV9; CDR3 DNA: TGTGCCAGCAGCGACCCACCCGGGGGAGCCTACAATGAGCAGTTCTTC; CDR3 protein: CASSDPPGGAYNEQFF
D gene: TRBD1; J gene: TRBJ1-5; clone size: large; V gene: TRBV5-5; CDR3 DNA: TGTGCCAGCAGCTTGGATCTCGGGACAGGCGGTCAGCCCCAGCATTTT; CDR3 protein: CASSLDLGTGGQPQHF
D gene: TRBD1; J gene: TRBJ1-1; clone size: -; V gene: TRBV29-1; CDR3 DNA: TGCAGCGTTGAAGACGACAGGGGGGATGAAGCTTTCTTT; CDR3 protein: CSVEDDRGDEAFF
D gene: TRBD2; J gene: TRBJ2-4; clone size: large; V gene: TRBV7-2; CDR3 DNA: TGTGCCAGCAGCTTATTAGCGGGGGCCCCGGACATTCAGTACTTC; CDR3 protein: CASSLLAGAPDIQYF
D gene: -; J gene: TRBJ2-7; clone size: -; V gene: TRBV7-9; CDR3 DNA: TGTGCCAGCAGCTCCCACAGGGACGAGCAGTACTTC; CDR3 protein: CASSSHRDEQYF
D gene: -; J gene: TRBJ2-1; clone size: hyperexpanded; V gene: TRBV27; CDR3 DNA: TGTGCCAGCCGGCGGGGAAACTTTTACAATGAGCAGTTCTTC; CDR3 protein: CASRRGNFYNEQFF
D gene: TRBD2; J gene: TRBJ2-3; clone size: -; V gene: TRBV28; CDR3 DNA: TGTGCCAGCAGTTTAGGTGCTAGCGGGGGGTCAGATACGCAGTATTTT; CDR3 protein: CASSLGASGGSDTQYF
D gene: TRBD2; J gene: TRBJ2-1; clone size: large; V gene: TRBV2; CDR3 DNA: TGTGCCAGCAGTGACGGGACTAACAATGAGCAGTTCTTC; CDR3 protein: CASSDGTNNEQFF
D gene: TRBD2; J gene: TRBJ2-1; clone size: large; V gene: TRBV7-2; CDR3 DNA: TGTGCCAGCAGCGACCGGACTAGCGGGGTACACAATGAGCAGTTCTTC; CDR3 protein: CASSDRTSGVHNEQFF
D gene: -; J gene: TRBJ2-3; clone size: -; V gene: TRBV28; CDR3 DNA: TGTGCCGGGAGTTGGGGCGCAGGCACAGATACGCAGTATTTT; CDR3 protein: CAGSWGAGTDTQYF
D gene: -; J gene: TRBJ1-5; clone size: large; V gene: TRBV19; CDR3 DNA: TGTGCCAGTAGTATGAATAGCAATCAGCCCCAGCATTTT; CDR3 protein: CASSMNSNQPQHF
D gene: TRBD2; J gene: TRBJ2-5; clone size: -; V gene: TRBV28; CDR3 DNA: TGTGCCAGCAGTTCTCGGGGGGGCCGCGAGACCCAGTACTTC; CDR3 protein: CASSSRGGRETQYF
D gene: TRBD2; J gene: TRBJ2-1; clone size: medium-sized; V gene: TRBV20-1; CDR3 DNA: TGCAGTGCAGTAGCGGGGGGGCCCCATGAGCAGTTCTTC; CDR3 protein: CSAVAGGPHEQFF
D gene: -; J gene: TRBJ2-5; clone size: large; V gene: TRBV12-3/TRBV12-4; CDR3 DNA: TGTGCCAGCAGGCCTGGACTGGAAGAGACCCAGTACTTC; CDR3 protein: CASRPGLEETQYF
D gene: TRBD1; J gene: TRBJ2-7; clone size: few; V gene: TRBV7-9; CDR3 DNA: TGTGCCAGCAGCTTAGGGACAGGGCCCTACGAGCAGTACTTC; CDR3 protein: CASSLGTGPYEQYF
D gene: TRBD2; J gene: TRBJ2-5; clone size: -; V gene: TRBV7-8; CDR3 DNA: TGTGCCAGCAGCTTGGGAAGCGGGGGCCTTCAAGAGACCCAGTACTTC; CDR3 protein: CASSLGSGGLQETQYF
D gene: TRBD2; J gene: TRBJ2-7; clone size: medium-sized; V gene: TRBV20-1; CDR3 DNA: TGCAGTGCTTGGGACCCGGGACTAGCGGGGGCCAGCTCCTACGAGCAGTACTTC; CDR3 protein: CSAWDPGLAGASSYEQYF
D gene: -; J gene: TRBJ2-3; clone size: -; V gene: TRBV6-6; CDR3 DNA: TGTGCCAGCAGTTACCTTCCAGATACGCAGTATTTT; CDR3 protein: CASSYLPDTQYF
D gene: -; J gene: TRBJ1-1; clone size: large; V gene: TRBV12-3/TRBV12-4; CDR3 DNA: TGTGCCAGCAGTTCCCGGTCTGACACTGAAGCTTTCTTT; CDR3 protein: CASSSRSDTEAFF
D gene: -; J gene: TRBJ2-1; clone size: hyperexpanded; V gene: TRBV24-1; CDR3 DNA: TGTGCCACCAGTGATTTTCCAGGGGACTACAATGAGCAGTTCTTC; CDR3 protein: CATSDFPGDYNEQFF
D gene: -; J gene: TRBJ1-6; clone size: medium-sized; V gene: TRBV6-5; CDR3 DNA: TGTGCCAGCAGTTACTCAACGGGTCTGGGTTCACCCCTCCACTTT; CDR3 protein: CASSYSTGLGSPLHF
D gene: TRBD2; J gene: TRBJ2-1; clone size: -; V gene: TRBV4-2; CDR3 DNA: TGTGCCAGCAGCCAAGCTACCGGGGGGTTTAATGAGCAGTTCTTC; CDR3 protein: CASSQATGGFNEQFF
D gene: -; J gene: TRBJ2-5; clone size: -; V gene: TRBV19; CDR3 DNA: TGTGCCAGTAGTGCGCAAGAGACCCAGTACTTC; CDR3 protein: CASSAQETQYF
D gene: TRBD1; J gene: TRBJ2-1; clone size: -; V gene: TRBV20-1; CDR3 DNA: TGCAGTGCTACGGACAGGGGCACCTACAATGAGCAGTTCTTC; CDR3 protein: CSATDRGTYNEQFF
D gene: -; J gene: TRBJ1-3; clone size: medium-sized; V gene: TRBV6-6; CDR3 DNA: TGTGCCAGCAGTTATCCCAGGGGAAACACCATATATTTT; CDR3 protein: CASSYPRGNTIYF
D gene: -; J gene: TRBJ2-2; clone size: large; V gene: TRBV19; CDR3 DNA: TGTGCCAGTAGTGTCTCCGGGGGCACCGGGGAGCTGTTTTTT; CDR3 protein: CASSVSGGTGELFF
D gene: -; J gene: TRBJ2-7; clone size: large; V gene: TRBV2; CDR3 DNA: TGTGCCAGCAGTCCGGGGGCCTACGAGCAGTACTTC; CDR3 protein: CASSPGAYEQYF
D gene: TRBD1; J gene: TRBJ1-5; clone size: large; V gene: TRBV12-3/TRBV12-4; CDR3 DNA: TGTGCCAGCAGTCCCCCGGGACAGGTCTTCAATCAGCCCCAGCATTTT; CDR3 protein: CASSPPGQVFNQPQHF
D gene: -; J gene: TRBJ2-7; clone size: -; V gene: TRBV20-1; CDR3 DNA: TGCAGTGCTAGAGATCGAGGGGTTCTTGTCGCCTACGAGCAGTACTTC; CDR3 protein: CSARDRGVLVAYEQYF
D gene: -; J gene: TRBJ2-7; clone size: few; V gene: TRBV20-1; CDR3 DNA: TGCAGTGCCTACCCAGCGGGCTACTCCTACGAGCAGTACTTC; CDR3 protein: CSAYPAGYSYEQYF
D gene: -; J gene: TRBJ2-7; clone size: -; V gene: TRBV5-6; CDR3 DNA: TGTGCCAGCAGCCAGCGGGACAGCTATTTGTCCTACGAGCAGTACTTC; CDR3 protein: CASSQRDSYLSYEQYF
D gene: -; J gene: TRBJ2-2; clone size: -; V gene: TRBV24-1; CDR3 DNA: TGTGCCACCAGTGATTTGGGGGGGAACACCGGGGAGCTGTTTTTT; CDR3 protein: CATSDLGGNTGELFF
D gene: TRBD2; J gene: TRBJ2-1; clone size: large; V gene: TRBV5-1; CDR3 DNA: TGCGCCAGCACCCCCGGGGGAGGGTATGGTGAGCAGTTCTTC; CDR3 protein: CASTPGGGYGEQFF
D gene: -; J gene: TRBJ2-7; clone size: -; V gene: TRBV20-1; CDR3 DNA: TGCAGTGCACCGGGACCCTACGAGCATTACTTC; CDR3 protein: CSAPGPYEHYF
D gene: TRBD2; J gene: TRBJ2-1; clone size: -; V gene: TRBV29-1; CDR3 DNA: TGCAGCGTTTCTAGCGGGGGGGCTTCCTACAATGAGCAGTTCTTC; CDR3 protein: CSVSSGGASYNEQFF
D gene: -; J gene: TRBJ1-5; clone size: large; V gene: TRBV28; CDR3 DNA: TGTGCCAGCAGTTTATTGAACAGGGTGGTTAGTAATCAGCCCCAGCATTTT; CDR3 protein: CASSLLNRVVSNQPQHF
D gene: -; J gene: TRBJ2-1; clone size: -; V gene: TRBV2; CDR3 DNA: TGTGCCAGCAGTAAACAACCGGAGCAGTTCTTC; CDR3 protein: CASSKQPEQFF
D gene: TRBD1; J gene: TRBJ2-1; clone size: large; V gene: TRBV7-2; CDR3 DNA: TGTGCCAGCAGCTTAGTACAGGGGGCGGGCAATGAGCAGTTCTTC; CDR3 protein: CASSLVQGAGNEQFF
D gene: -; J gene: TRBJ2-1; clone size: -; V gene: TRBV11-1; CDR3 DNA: TGTGCCAGCAGCATCCGGACTCACAATGAGCAGTTCTTC; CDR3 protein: CASSIRTHNEQFF
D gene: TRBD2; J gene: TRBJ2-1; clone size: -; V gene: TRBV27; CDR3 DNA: TGTGCCAGCAGTCTCCGGGAGGGGCACAATGAGCAGTTCTTC; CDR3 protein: CASSLREGHNEQFF
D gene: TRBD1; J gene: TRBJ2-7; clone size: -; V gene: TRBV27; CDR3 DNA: TGTGCCAGCAGTTTGACCGGTGCAGGGGGCATCAAAGCTTACGAGCAGTACTTC; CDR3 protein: CASSLTGAGGIKAYEQYF
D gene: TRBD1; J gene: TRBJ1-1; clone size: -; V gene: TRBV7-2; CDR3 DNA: TGTGCCAGCAGGAGGACAGGACCGGTTGAAGCTTTCTTT; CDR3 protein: CASRRTGPVEAFF
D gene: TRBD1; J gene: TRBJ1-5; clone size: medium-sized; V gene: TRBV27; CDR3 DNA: TGTGCCAGCAGCTCTTTCGGACAGGGGCGACATCAGCCCCAGCATTTT; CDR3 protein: CASSSFGQGRHQPQHF
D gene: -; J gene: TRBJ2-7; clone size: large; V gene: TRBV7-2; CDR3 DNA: TGTGCCAGCAGCTCCACCGTACCTAGACTAGACAAAACCTACGAGCAGTACTTC; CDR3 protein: CASSSTVPRLDKTYEQYF
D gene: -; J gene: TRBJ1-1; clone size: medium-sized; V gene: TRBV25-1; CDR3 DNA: TGTGCCAGCAGTCCCCAAGGAGGGCAAAGGAGCACTGAAGCTTTCTTT; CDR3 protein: CASSPQGGQRSTEAFF
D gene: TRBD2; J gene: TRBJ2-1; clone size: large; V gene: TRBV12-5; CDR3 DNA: TGTGCTAGTGGGCCAGAGGGACTAGCGCGGTACAATGAGCAGTTCTTC; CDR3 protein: CASGPEGLARYNEQFF
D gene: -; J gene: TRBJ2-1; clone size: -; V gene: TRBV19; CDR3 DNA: TGTGCCAGTAGTATCCATAGCGGACCTCTCAATGAGCAGTTCTTC; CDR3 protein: CASSIHSGPLNEQFF
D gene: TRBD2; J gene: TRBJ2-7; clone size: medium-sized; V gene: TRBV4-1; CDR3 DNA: TGCGCCAGCAGCCCTTGGGGGGGCTCCTACGAGCAGTACTTC; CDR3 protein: CASSPWGGSYEQYF
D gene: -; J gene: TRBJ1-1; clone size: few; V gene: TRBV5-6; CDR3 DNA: TGTGCCAGCAGCTTTGGTAACCCGAACACTGAAGCTTTCTTT; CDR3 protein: CASSFGNPNTEAFF
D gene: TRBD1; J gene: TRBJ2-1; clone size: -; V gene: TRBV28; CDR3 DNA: TGTGCCAGCAGTTTTCGACAGGGAACTCCCAATGAGCAGTTCTTC; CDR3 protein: CASSFRQGTPNEQFF
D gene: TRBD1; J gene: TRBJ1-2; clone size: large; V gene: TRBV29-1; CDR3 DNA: TGCAGCGTGATATCCGGGACAGCCTTTGGCTACACCTTC; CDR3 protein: CSVISGTAFGYTF
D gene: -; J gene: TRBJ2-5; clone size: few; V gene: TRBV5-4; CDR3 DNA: TGTGCCAGCAGCTTGTATGGGGGGATCGGCCAGACCCAGTACTTC; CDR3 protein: CASSLYGGIGQTQYF
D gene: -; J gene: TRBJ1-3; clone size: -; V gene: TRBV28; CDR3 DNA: TGTGCCAGCAGTCGGACAGCCTCTGGAAACACCATATATTTT; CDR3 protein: CASSRTASGNTIYF